This T cell receptor (beta chain) is from a study of blood T cell repertoires in COVID-19. Study in general: Acute and convalescent COVID-19 samples came from the United States, Italy and Spain. PBMCs, B-cell-depleted T cells, or T cells provided the cDNA or gDNA that made up the material.

As processed by the authors: Using reference gene primer amplification, nucleated cell counts were estimated. The table came from immunoSEQ multiplex PCR; TCRdb's copy has only in-frame clones and leaves some out. That table gives V, J and clone size, and the DNA gave D and trimming. The table shows around 60,000 clones, with approximately 80% occurring only once. Per the germline V gene, CDR1 is WNHNN and CDR2 is SYGVQD (reference sequence). V lost 3 bases and J lost 0, with 11 bases in between. There are 15 residues in the CDR3. The table lists this clone with many counts. The receptor was isolated from a human donor in a cohort sampled during active COVID-19. Sample: peripheral blood. The chain uses TRBV10-1 and TRBJ2-5; tentatively, D is TRBD1 (5 bases). CDR3: CASSDRRQNQETQYF. DNA for the CDR3: TGCGCCAGCAGTGACCGACGACAGAACCAAGAGACCCAGTACTTC.